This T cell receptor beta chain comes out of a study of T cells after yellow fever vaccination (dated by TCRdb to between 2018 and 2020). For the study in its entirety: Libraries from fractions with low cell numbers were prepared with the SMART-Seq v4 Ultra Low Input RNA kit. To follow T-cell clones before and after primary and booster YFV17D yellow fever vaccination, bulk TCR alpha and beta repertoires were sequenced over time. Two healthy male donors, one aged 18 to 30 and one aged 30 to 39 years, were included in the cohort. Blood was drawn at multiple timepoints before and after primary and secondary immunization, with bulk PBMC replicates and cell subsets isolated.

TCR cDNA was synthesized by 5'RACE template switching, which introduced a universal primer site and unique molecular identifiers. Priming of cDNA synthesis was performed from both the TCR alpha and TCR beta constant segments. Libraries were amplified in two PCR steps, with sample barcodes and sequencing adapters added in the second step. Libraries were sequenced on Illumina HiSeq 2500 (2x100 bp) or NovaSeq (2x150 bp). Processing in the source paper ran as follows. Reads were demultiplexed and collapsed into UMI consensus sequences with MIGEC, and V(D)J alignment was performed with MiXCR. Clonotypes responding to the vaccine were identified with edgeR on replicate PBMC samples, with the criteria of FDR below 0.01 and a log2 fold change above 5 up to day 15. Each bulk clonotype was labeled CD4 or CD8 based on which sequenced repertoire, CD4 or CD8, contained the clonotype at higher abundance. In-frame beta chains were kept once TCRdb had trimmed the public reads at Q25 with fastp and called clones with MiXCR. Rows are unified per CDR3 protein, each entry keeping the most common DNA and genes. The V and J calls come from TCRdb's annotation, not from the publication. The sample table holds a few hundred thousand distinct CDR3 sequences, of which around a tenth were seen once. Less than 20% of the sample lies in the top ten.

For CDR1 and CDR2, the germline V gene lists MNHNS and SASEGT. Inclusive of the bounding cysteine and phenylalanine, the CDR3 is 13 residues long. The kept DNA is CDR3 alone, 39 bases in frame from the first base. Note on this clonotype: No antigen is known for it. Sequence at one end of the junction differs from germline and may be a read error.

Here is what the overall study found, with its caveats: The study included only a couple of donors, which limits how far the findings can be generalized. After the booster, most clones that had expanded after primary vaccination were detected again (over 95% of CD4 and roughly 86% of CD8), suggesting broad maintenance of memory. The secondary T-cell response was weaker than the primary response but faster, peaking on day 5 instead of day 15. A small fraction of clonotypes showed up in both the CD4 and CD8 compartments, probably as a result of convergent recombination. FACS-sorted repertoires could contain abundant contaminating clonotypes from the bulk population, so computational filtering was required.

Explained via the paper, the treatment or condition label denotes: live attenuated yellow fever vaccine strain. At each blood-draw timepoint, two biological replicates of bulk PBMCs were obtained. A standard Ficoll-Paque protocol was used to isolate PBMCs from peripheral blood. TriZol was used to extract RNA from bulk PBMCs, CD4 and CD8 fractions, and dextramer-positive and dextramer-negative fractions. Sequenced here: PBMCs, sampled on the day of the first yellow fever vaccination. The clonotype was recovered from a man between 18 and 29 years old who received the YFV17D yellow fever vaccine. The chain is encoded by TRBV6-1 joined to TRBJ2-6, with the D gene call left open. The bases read TGTGCCACCAGTCAGTCTGGGGCCAACGTCCTGACTTTC. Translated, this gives CATSQSGANVLTF.